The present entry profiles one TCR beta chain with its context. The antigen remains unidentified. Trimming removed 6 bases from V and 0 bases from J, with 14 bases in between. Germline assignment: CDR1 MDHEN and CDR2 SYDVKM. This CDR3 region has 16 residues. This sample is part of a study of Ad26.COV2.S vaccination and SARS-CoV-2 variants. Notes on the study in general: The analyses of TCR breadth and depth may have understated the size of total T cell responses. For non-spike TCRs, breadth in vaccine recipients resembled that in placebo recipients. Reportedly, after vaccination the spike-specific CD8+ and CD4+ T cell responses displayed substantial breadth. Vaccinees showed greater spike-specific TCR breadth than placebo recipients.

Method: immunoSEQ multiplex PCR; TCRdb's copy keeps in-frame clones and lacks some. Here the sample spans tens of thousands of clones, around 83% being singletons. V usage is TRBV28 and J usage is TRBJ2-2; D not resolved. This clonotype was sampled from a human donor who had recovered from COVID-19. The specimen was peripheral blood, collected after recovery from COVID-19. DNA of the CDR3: TGTGCCAGCAGCCCAGAGGCGGTCACGAACACCGGGGAGCTGTTTTTT. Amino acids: CASSPEAVTNTGELFF. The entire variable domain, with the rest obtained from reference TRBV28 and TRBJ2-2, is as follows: DVKVTQSSRYLVKRTGEKVFLECVQDMDHENMFWYRQDPGLGLRLIYFSYDVKMKEKGDIPEGYSVSREKKERFSLILESASTNQTSMYLCASSPEAVTNTGELFFGEGSRLTVL.